The clone carrying this TCR beta chain was detected a few times. What it binds is unknown. The data were taken from a study of T cell repertoires in cytomegalovirus infection. Overall study context: It can be stated that public TCR beta signatures indicated CMV infection as well as a matching HLA type.

This CDR3 is built from 14 residues. Trimming left V 0 bases short and J 2 bases short, with 8 bases between. Per the germline V gene, CDR1 is PRHDT and CDR2 is FYEKMQ (reference sequence). TCRdb reprocessed the reads via MiXCR and lists one record per CDR3 protein. The sample records around 630,000 distinct CDR3 sequences, approximately 24% being singletons. General study findings and limits: Summed frequency of shared TCR beta families picked out CMV carriers who also had the relevant HLA.

The chain joins TRBV13 to TRBJ2-7; D uncertain. What was sequenced was CD8+ T cells from PBMCs. The clonotype comes from a human donor in good health (CMV status not recorded). Some clones in this sample may be carry-over from other donors' samples. DNA of the CDR3: TGTGCCAGCAGCTTAGGCAAGAGGACCTACGAGCAGTACTTC. Translating it yields CASSLGKRTYEQYF.